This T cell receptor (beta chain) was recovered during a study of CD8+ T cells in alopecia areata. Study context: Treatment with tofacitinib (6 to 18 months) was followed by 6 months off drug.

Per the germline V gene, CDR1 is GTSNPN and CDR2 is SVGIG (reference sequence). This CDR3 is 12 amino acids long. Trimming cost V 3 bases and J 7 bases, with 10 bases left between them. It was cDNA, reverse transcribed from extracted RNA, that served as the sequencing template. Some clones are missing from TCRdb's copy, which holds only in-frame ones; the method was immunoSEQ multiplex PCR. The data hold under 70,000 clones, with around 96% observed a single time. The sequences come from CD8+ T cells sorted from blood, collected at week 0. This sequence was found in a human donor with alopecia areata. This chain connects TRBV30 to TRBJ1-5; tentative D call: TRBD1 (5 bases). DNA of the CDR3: TGTGCCTGGAGCAGGGACGGCCAGCCCCAGCATTTT. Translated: CAWSRDGQPQHF.